The 18 T cell receptor beta chains below were found in one sample sequenced in a study of cytomegalovirus exposure and HLA in healthy donors. PCR amplification relied on 60 Vbeta primers (plus 13 Jbeta primers). Only in-frame clones appear in the TCRdb table, and some are missing; sequencing was by immunoSEQ multiplex PCR. The sample table includes 100,000 to 150,000 clones. Sequencing was performed on PBMCs. The origin of the receptors is a man aged 18 to 29 in good health and CMV-seronegative.

The gene calls are TRBV28 and TRBJ1-2, with TRBD1 identical over 12 bases. The CDR3 consists of 15 residues. Trimming cost V 4 bases and J 4 bases; bases outside gene matches: 4. Germline-derived CDR1 and CDR2 are MDHEN and SYDVKM. CDR3 protein: CASSSGTGGGYGYTF. CDR3 sequence (DNA): TGTGCCAGCAGTTCCGGGACAGGGGGCGGCTATGGCTACACCTTC.

The chain combines TRBV7-9 with TRBJ1-5; 8 positions match TRBD1. CDR1 and CDR2 (germline): SEHNR, FQNEAQ (reference sequence). The V and J ends lost 1 base and 4 bases, in that order; junction bases with no gene match: 6. The CDR3 extends over 16 amino acids. The CDR3 DNA sequence: TGTGCCAGCAGCTTAGTGACAGGGGCGCAAAATCAGCCCCAGCATTTT. The encoded protein is CASSLVTGAQNQPQHF.

This rearrangement joins TRBV30 to TRBJ1-6, with D perhaps matching TRBD1 (6 bases). The germline V and J ends were trimmed by 8 bases and 4 bases, with 18 bases remaining between them. The CDR3 contains 15 residues. Germline assignment: CDR1 GTSNPN and CDR2 SVGIG (reference sequence). The CDR3 is CAATILGQYNSPLHF. The DNA for the CDR3 is TGTGCCGCCACGATCCTCGGACAGTATAATTCACCCCTCCACTTT. The variable domain in full, with the rest retrieved from reference TRBV30 and TRBJ1-6, is SQTIHQWPATLVQPVGSPLSLECTVEGTSNPNLYWYRQAAGRGLQLLFYSVGIGQISSEVPQNLSASRPQDRQFILSSKKLLLSDSGFYLCAATILGQYNSPLHFGNGTRLTVT.

The V call is TRBV5-6, the J call TRBJ1-2, with 10 bases that match TRBD1. The germline gives CDR1 SGHDT, CDR2 YYEEEE. The CDR3 has 14 amino acids. J lost 9 bases, V lost 4 bases, and 9 bases had no gene match. This chain's CDR3 is CASSLRQGAPSYTF. DNA of the CDR3: TGTGCCAGCAGCCTTAGACAGGGGGCGCCTAGCTACACCTTC.

The genes are TRBV2 and TRBJ2-3; D is possibly TRBD2 (6 bases). The V end was cut by 5 bases, the J end by 8 bases, with 23 bases between. CDR1 is SNHLY, CDR2 FYNNEI, per germline. The CDR3 extends over 16 amino acids. This CDR3 is CASSYTLSGGPATQYF. In nucleotides, the CDR3 is TGTGCCAGCAGTTATACCCTTAGCGGTGGGCCGGCTACGCAGTATTTT.

The rearrangement uses TRBV19 and TRBJ1-5; the D gene is possibly TRBD1 (5 bases). The CDR3 has 16 residues. V lost 1 base to trimming and J lost 2 bases, with 12 bases between them. Germline V gene lookup returns CDR1 LNHDA and CDR2 SQIVND (reference sequence). CDR3 sequence (DNA): TGTGCCAGTAGTATAGCCTCGGGGGGACGCAATCAGCCCCAGCATTTT. Protein: CASSIASGGRNQPQHF.

The V call is TRBV14, the J call TRBJ2-5; TRBD1 might be the D (6 bases). There are 17 residues in the CDR3. V was trimmed by 1 base and J by 5 bases, leaving 20 bases between them. The germline V gene encodes CDR1 SGHDN and CDR2 FVKESK. CDR3 in DNA: TGTGCCAGCAGCCAAGGCGTTAGTACAGGGCCTAGTGAGACCCAGTACTTC. It yields the protein CASSQGVSTGPSETQYF.

This rearrangement joins TRBV4-3 to TRBJ2-4, with 7 bases identical to TRBD1. The CDR3 is 14 residues long. Germline V gene data show CDR1 as LGHNA and CDR2 as YSLEER. Trimming cost V 3 bases and J 8 bases; bases outside gene matches: 7. The CDR3 coding sequence is TGCGCCAGCAGCCAGACTTCGGGACAGTACATTCAGTACTTC. Its protein is CASSQTSGQYIQYF.

This rearrangement joins TRBV5-8 to TRBJ2-7, with a possible D match to TRBD2 (5 bases). The CDR3 contains 15 residues. CDR1 SGHTS and CDR2 YDEGEE come from the germline V gene. Trimming left V 4 bases short and J 0 bases short, with 14 bases between. Here the CDR3 reads CASSAWAGVSYEQYF. The CDR3 nucleotides read TGTGCCAGCAGCGCGTGGGCGGGCGTCTCCTACGAGCAGTACTTC.

As DNA, the CDR3 is TGTGCCAGCAGTTACAGGGCTAGCGGGGGTCCCGAGCAGTACTTC. Amino acids: CASSYRASGGPEQYF. The chain links TRBV6-6 to TRBJ2-7; 10 bases map to TRBD2. This CDR3 is 15 amino acids long. The germline gives CDR1 MNHNY, CDR2 SVGAGI (reference sequence). The V gene end was trimmed by 2 bases and the J gene end by 6 bases; junction bases not matched to a gene: 7.

As to this clone: This CDR3 is also generated by other DNA sequences in the sample. V and J are TRBV9 and TRBJ2-5; the match to TRBD2 covers 11 bases. Germline values: CDR1 SGDLS, CDR2 YYNGEE. Germline trimming cut 0 bases from V and 2 bases from J; bases unmatched to any gene: 6. There are 17 residues in the CDR3. In DNA form, the CDR3 reads TGTGCCAGCAGCGTAGACCTAGCGGGGGGTCTTCAAGAGACCCAGTACTTC. Its protein product is CASSVDLAGGLQETQYF.

The chain links TRBV6-1 to TRBJ2-3; 10 nucleotides align to TRBD2. The CDR3 totals 15 residues. CDR1 is MNHNS, CDR2 SASEGT, per germline. Trimming at V came to 5 bases and at J to 4 bases, leaving 6 bases not matched to a gene. The CDR3 region is CASSPLAGRADTQYF. The CDR3 DNA is TGTGCCAGCAGTCCACTAGCGGGAAGGGCAGATACGCAGTATTTT.

V is TRBV18 and J is TRBJ1-1, with TRBD1 identical over 9 bases. V trimming: 6 bases; J trimming: 5 bases; junction bases outside the gene matches: 13. This CDR3 comprises 16 residues. The V gene's germline CDR1 is KGHSH and CDR2 LQKENI. The CDR3 DNA follows: TGTGCCAGCTCTAGACCTCCGGGACAGGGCATTACTGAAGCTTTCTTT. As protein: CASSRPPGQGITEAFF.

The chain recombines TRBV30 with TRBJ1-6; 10 bases map to TRBD1. Germline assignment: CDR1 GTSNPN and CDR2 SVGIG (reference sequence). The CDR3 runs 15 residues. Losses at the gene ends were 7 bases for V and 4 bases for J; bases not matched to a gene: 7. For the CDR3, the DNA is TGTGCCTTTGGACCGGGACAGGGGTATAATTCACCCCTCCACTTT. Its protein product is CAFGPGQGYNSPLHF.

The chain has TRBV7-2 and TRBJ2-7, with D possibly matching TRBD1 (6 bases). Deletions cut 6 bases from V and 0 bases from J, with 15 bases between. The CDR3 spans 15 residues. The germline V gene has CDR1 SGHTA and CDR2 FQGNSA. Written as DNA, the CDR3 is TGTGCCAGCAGTCTCCCGGGACACAACTCCTACGAGCAGTACTTC. Protein sequence: CASSLPGHNSYEQYF.

V gene TRBV30 combines with J gene TRBJ1-3; D is unresolved. The ends were cut back, 3 bases at V and 0 bases at J, with 12 bases in the middle. The CDR3 has 15 residues. Germline V lookup: CDR1 GTSNPN, CDR2 SVGIG (reference sequence). In nucleotides, the CDR3 is TGTGCCTGGAGCCCCCAAGGGAGCTCTGGAAACACCATATATTTT. Residues: CAWSPQGSSGNTIYF.

The genes are TRBV5-4 and TRBJ2-2; D is perhaps TRBD2 (5 bases). Germline V lookup: CDR1 SGHNT, CDR2 YYREEE (reference sequence). This CDR3 comprises 15 residues. V was cut by 4 bases and J by 1 base, with 11 bases left in between. In nucleotides, the CDR3 is TGTGCCAGCAGCCCAGCGGCATGGAACACCGGGGAGCTGTTTTTT. Its translation: CASSPAAWNTGELFF.

CDR3 in amino acids: CASSYGQGSQPQHF. CDR3 bases: TGTGCCAGCAGCTATGGACAGGGCTCTCAGCCCCAGCATTTT. This chain connects TRBV5-6 to TRBJ1-5, with TRBD1 matching 8 bases. After removal of 3 bases from V and 6 bases from J, the junction contained 5 bases not matched to a gene. Germline V gene lookup returns CDR1 SGHDT and CDR2 YYEEEE. The CDR3 length is 14 residues. Together with reference TRBV5-6 and TRBJ1-5, the CDR3 gives the full variable domain: DAGVTQSPTHLIKTRGQQVTLRCSPKSGHDTVSWYQQALGQGPQFIFQYYEEEERQRGNFPDRFSGHQFPNYSSELNVNALLLGDSALYLCASSYGQGSQPQHFGDGTRLSIL.